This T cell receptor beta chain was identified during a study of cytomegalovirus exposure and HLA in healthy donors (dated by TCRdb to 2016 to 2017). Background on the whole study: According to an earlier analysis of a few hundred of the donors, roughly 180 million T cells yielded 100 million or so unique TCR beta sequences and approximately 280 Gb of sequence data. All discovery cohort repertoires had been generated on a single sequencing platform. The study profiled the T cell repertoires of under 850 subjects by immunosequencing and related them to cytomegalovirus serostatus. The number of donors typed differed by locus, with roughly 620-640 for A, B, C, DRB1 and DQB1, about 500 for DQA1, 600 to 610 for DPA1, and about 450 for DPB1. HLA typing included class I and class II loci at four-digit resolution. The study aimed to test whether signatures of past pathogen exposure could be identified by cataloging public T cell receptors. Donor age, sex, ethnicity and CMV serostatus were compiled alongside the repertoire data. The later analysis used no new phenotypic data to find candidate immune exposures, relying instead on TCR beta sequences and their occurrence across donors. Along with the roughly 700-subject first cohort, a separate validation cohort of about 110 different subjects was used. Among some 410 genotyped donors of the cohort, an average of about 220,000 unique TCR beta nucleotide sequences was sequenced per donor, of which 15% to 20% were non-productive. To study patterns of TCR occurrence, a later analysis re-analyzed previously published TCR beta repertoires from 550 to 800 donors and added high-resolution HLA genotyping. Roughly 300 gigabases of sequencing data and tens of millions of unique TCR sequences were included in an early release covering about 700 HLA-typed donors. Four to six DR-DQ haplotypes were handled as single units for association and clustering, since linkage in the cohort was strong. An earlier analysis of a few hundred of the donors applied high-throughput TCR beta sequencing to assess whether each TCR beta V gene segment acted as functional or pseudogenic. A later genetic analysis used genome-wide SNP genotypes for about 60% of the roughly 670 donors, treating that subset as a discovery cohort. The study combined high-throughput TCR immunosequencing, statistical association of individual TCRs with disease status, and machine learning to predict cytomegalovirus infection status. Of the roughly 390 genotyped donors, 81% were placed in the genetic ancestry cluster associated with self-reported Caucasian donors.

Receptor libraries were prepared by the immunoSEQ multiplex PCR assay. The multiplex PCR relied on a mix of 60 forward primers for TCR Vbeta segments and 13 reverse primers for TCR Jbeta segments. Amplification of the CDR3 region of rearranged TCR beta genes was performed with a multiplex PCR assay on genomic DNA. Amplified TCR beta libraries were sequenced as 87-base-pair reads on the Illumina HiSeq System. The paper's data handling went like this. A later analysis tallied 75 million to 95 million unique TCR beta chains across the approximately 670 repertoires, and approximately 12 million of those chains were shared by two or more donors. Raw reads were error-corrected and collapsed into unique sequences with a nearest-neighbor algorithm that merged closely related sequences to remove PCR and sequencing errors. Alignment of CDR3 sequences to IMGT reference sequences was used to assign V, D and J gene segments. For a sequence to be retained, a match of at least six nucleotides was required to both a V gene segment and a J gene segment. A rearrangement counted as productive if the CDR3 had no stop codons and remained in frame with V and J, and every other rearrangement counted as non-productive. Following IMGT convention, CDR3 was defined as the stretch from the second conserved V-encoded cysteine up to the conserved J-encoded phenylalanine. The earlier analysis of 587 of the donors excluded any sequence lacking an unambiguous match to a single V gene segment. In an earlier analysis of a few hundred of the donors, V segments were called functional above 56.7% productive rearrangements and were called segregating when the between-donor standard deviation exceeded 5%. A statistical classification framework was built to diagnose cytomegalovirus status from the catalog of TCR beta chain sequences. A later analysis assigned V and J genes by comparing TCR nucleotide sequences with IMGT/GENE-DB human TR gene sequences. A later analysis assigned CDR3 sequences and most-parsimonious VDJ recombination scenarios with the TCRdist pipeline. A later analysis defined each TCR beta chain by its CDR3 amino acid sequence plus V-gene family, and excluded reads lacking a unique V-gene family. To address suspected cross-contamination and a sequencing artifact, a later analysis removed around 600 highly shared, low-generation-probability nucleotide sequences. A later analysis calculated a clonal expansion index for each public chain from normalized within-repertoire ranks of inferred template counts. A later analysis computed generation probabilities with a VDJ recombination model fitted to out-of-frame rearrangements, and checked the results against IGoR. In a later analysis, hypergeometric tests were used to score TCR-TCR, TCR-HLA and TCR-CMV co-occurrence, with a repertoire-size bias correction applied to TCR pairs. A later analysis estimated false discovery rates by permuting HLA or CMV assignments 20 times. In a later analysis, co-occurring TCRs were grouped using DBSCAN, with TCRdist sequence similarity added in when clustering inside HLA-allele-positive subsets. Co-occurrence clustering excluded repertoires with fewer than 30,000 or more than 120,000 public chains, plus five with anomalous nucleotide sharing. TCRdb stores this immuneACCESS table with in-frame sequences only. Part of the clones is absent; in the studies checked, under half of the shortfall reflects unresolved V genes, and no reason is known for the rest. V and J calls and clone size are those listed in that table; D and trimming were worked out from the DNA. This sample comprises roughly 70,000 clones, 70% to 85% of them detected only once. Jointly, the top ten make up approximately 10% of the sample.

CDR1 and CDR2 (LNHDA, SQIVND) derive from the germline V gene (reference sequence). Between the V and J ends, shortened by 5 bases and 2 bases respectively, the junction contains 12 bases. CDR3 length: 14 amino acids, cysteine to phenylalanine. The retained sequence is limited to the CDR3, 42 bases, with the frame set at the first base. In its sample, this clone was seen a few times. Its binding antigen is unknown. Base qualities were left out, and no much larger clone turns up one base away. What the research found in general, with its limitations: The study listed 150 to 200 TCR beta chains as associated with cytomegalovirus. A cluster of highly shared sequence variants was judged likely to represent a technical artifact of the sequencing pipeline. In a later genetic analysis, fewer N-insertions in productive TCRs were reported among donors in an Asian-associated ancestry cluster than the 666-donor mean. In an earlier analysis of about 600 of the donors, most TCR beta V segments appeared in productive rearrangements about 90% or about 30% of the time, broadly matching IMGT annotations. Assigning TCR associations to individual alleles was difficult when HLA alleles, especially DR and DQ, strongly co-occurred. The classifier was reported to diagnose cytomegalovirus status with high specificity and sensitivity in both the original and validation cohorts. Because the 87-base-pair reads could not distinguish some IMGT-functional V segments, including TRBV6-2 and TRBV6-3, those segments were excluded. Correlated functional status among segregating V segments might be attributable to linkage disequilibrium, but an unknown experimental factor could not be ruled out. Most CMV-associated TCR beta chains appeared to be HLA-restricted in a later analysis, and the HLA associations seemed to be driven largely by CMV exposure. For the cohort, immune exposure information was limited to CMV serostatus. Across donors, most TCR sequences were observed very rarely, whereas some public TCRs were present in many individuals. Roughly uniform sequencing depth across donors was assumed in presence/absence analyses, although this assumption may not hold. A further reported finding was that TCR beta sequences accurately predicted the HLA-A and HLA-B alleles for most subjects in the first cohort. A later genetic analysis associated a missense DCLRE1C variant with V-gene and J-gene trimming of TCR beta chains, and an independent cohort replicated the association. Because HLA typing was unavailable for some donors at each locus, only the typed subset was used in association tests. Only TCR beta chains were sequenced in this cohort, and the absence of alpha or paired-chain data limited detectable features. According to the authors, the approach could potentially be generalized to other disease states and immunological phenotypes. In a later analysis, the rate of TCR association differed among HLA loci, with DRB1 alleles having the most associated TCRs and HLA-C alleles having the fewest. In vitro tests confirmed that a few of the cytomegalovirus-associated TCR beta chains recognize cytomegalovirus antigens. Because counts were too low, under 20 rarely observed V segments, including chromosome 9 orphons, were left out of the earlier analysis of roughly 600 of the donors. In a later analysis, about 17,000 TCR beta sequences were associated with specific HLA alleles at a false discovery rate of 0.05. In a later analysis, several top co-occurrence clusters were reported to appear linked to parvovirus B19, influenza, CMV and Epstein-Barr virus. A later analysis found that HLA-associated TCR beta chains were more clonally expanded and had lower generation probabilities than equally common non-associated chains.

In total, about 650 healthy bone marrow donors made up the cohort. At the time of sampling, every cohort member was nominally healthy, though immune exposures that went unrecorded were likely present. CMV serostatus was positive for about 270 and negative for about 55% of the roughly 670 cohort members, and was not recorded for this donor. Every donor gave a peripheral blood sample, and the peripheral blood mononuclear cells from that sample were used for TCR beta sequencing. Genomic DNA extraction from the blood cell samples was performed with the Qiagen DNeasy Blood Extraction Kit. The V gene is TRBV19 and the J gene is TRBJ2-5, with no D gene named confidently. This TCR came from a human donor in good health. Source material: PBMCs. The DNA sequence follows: TGTGCCAGTAGTGCCATGGCGGTACAAGAGACCCAGTACTTC. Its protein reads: CASSAMAVQETQYF.